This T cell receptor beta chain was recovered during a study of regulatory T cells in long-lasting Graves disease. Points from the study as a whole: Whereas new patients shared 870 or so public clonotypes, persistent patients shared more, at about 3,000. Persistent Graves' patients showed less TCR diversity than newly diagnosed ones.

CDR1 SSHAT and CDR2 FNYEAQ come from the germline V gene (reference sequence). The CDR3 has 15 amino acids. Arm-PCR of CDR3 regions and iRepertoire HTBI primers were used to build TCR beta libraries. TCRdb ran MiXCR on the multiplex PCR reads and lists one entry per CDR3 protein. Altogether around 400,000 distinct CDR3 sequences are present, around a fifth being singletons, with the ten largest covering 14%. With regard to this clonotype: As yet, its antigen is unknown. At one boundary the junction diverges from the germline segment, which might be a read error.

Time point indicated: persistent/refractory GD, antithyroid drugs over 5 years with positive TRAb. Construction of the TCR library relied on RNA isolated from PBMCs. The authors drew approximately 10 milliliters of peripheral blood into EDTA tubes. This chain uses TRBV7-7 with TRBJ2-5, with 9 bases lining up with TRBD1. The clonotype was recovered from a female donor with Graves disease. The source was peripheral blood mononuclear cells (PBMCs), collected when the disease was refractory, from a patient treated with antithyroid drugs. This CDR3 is CASSLYRDRDETQYF. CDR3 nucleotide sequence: TGTGCTAGCAGCTTATACCGGGACAGGGACGAGACCCAGTACTTC. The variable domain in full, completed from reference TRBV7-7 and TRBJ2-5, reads GAGVSQSPRYKVTKRGQDVTLRCDPISSHATLYWYQQALGQGPEFLTYFNYEAQPDKSGLPSDRFSAERPEGSISTLTIQRTEQRDSAMYRCASSLYRDRDETQYFGPGTRLLVL.